The present T cell receptor beta chain was sequenced within a study of shared clonotypes between healthy human individuals. Study-level results: Compared with clonotypes that all four donors shared, non-shared clonotypes had lower generation probabilities.

Details on this clone: Its antigen is still unknown.

Germline V gives CDR1 ENHRY, CDR2 SYGVKD. V trimming: 2 bases; J trimming: 2 bases; junction bases outside the gene matches: 4. The CDR3 is 15 residues long. The data were produced by immunoSEQ multiplex PCR, yet TCRdb's version contains in-frame clones alone and is incomplete. The sample has about 2 million clones; approximately 94% are singletons. Naive-designated CD8 cells lacked CD45RO, were positively enriched for CCR7, and omitted terminally differentiated effector memory CD45RA+ cells. The sample was naive CD8+ T cells sorted from blood. The sequence derives from a man aged 18 to 29 in good health. The gene calls are TRBV10-3 and TRBJ2-3; 7 bases align to TRBD2. The CDR3 nucleotides read TGTGCCATCAGTGAGGCGGGAGATCTCACAGATACGCAGTATTTT. Amino acid sequence: CAISEAGDLTDTQYF.